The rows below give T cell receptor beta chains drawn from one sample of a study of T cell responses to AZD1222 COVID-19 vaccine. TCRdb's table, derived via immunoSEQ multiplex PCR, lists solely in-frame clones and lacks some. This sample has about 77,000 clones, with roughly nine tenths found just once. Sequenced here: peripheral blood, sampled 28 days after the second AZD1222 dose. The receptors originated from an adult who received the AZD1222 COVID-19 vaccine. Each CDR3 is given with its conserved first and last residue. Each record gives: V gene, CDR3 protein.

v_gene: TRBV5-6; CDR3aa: CASSLVTSGTLDTQYF
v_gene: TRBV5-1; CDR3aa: CASSLSLGPRGYTEAFF
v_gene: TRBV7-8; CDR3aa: CASSVTTVILEQYF
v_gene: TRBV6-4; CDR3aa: CASSEVAGTGELFF
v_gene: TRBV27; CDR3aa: CASSVKQGAIYEQYF
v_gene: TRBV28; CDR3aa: CASRLGQGSNQPQHF
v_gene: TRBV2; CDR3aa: CASRWDRNSGNTIYF
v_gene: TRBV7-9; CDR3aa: CASSSTNYGYTF
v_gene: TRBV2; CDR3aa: CASAGTSASTDTQYF
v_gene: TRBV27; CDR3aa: CASRPARTAAWDTIYF
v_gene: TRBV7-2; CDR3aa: CASSRTQGYEQYF
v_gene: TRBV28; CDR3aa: CASSLPLGNTGELFF
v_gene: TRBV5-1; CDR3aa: CASSLFAGKTGELFF
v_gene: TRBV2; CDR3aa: CATTGISDEKLFF
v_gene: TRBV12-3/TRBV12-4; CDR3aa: CASSSGSGTQYF
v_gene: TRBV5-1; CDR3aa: CASSRSGTMNTEAFF
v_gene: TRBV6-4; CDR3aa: CASSEQGTDTGELFF
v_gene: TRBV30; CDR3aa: CAWSVLGQGVIEQYF
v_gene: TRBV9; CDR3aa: CASSVRVYNEQFF
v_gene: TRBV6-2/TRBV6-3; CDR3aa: CASSYGAAGAPYEQYF
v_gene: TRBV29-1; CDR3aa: CSVAIGGGSSAEAFF
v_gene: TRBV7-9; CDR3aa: CASSLGAGGFGKNIQYF
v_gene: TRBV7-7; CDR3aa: CASSLAGLAGNNEQFF
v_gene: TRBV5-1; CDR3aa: CASSLPGGLSTEAFF
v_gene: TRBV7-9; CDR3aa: CASDSTGELFF
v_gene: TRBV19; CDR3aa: CASSKRTGSDEQFF
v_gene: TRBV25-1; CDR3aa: CASSEPGREKLFF
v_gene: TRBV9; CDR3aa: CASSVAAGGSYGYTF
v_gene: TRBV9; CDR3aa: CASNLGGLERQETQYF